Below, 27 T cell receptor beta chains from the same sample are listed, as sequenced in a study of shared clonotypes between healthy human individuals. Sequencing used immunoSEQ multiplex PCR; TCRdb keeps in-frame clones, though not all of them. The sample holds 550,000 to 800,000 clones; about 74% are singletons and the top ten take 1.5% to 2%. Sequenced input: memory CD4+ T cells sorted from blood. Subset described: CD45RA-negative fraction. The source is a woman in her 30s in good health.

CDR3 residues: CARGGESGNTIYF. DNA for the CDR3: TGTGCTCGAGGCGGGGAGTCTGGAAACACCATATATTTT. The chain employs TRBV7-9 and TRBJ1-3; D gene ambiguous. This CDR3 spans 13 amino acids. Germline CDR1 reads SEHNR; CDR2 reads FQNEAQ (reference sequence).

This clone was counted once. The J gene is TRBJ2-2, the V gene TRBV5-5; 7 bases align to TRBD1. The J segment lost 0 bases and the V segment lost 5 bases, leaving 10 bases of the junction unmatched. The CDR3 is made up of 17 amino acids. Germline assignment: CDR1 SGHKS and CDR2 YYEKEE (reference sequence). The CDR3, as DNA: TGTGCCAGCAGTGTCCGTTCGACAGGGACGAACACCGGGGAGCTGTTTTTT. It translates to CASSVRSTGTNTGELFF.

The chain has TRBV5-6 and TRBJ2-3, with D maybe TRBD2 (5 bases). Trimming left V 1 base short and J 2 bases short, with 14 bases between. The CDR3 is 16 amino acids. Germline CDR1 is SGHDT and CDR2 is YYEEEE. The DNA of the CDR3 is TGTGCCAGCAGCTTGATGCTGGAGGAATTCACAGATACGCAGTATTTT. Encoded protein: CASSLMLEEFTDTQYF.

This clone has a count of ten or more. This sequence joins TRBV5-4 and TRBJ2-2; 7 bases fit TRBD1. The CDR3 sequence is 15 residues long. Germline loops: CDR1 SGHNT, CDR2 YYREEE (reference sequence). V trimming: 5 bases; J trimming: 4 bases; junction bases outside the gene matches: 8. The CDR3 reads CASSSGTAFTGELFF. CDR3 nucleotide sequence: TGTGCCAGCAGTTCCGGGACAGCATTCACCGGGGAGCTGTTTTTT.

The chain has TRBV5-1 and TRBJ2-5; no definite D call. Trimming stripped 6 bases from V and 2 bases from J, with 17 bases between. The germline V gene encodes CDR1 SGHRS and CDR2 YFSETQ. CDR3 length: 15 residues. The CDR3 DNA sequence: TGCGCCAGCAACCCCCTTACGGCCCGTCAAGAGACCCAGTACTTC. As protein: CASNPLTARQETQYF.

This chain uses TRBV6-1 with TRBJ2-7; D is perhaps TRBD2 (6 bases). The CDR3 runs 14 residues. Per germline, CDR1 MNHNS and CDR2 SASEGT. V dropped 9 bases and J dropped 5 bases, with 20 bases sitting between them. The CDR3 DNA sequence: TGTGCCAGTATCGCGGGGCCGGTAAGGGACGAGCAGTACTTC. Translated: CASIAGPVRDEQYF.

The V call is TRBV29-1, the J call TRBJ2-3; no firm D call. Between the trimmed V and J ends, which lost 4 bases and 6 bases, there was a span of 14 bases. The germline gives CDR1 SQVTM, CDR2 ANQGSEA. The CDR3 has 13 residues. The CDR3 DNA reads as TGCAGCGTTGTGTCCAGGTTCTCCGATACGCAGTATTTT. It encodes CSVVSRFSDTQYF.

The CDR3 bases are TGTGCCAGCAGTTTAGCTGGACAGCTCTATGGCTACACCTTC. Its translation is CASSLAGQLYGYTF. The chain is built from TRBV28 and TRBJ1-2; D perhaps matches TRBD1 (6 bases). The germline V gene encodes CDR1 MDHEN and CDR2 SYDVKM. V lost 2 bases and J lost 4, with 11 bases in between. The CDR3 is 14 residues long.

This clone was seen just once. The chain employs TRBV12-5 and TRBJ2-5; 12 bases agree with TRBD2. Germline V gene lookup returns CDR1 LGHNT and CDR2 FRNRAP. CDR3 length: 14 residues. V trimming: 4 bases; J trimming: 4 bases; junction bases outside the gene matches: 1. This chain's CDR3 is CASGSGLAGETQYF. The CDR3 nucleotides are TGTGCTAGTGGTTCGGGACTAGCGGGAGAGACCCAGTACTTC.

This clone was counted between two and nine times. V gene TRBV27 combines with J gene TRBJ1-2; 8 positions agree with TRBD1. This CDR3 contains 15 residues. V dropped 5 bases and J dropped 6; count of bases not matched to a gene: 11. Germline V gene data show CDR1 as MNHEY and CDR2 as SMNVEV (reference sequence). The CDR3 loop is CASSPNPRGQNGYTF. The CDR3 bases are TGTGCCAGCAGTCCTAACCCCAGGGGGCAGAATGGCTACACCTTC.

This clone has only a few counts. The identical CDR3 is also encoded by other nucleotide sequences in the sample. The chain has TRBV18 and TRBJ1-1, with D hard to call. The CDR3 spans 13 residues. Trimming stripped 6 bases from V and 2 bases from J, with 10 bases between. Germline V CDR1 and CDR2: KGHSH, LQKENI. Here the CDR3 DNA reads TGTGCCAGCTCGCCGAACCTCAACACTGAAGCTTTCTTT. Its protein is CASSPNLNTEAFF.

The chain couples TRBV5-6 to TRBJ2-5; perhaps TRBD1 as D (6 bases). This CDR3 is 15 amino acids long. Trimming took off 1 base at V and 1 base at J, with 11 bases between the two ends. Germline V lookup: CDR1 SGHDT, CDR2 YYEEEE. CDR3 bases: TGTGCCAGCAGCTTGAAGACAGGCGCCCAAGAGACCCAGTACTTC. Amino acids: CASSLKTGAQETQYF. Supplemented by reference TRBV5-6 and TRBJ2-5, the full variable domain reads DAGVTQSPTHLIKTRGQQVTLRCSPKSGHDTVSWYQQALGQGPQFIFQYYEEEERQRGNFPDRFSGHQFPNYSSELNVNALLLGDSALYLCASSLKTGAQETQYFGPGTRLLVL.

The CDR3 coding sequence is TGCGCCAGCAGCTTTGACAATGAGCAGTTCTTC. The encoded protein is CASSFDNEQFF. The chain links TRBV5-1 to TRBJ2-1; D gene uncertain. The CDR3 has 11 residues. Trimming took off 2 bases at V and 5 bases at J, with 2 bases between the two ends. Germline V gene data show CDR1 as SGHRS and CDR2 as YFSETQ.

In DNA form, the CDR3 reads TGTGCCAGCGGAACAGGGAATTTTAACTATGGCTACACCTTC. Translating it yields CASGTGNFNYGYTF. This chain connects TRBV5-8 to TRBJ1-2, with D perhaps matching TRBD1 (6 bases). V lost 7 bases and J 1 base, leaving 14 bases between the germline ends. Germline V lookup: CDR1 SGHTS, CDR2 YDEGEE. CDR3 length: 14 amino acids.

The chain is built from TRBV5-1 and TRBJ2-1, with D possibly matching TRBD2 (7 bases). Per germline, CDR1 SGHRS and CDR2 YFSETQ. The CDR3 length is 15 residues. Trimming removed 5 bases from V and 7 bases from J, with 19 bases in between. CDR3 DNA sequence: TGCGCCAGCAGAATCGTACGGGGGGCCGGGAATGAGCAGTTCTTC. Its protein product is CASRIVRGAGNEQFF.

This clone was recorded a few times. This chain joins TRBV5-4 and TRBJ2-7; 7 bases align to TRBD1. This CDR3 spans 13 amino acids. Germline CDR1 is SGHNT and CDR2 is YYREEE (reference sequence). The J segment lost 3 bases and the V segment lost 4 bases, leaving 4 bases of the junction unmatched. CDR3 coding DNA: TGTGCCAGCAGCAGACAGGGCCTCTACGAGCAGTACTTC. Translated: CASSRQGLYEQYF.

In DNA form, the CDR3 reads TGTGCCACCTCCGACAGGGGGCTCGATCAGCCCCAGCATTTT. Residues: CATSDRGLDQPQHF. The chain uses TRBV10-3 and TRBJ1-5; 10 positions agree with TRBD1. The CDR3 is 14 residues long. Germline V gene lookup returns CDR1 ENHRY and CDR2 SYGVKD. J lost 5 bases, V lost 10 bases, and 8 bases had no gene match.

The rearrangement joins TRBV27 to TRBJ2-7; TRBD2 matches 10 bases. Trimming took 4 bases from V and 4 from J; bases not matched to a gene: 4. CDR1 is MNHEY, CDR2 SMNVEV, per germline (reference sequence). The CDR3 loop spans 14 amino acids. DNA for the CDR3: TGTGCCAGCAGTTCCCTAGCGGGAGAGTACGAGCAGTACTTC. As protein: CASSSLAGEYEQYF.

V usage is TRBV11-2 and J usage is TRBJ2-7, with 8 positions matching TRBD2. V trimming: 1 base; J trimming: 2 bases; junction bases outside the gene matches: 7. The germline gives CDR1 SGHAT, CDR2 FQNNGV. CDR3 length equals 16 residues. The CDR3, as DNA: TGTGCCAGCAGCTTAGTACTAGCGGCGAAGGCCTACGAGCAGTACTTC. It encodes CASSLVLAAKAYEQYF.

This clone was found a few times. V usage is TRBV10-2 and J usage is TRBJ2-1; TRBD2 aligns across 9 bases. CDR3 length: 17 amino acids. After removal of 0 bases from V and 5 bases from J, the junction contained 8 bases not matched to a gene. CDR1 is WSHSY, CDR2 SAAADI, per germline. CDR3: CASSESLTSGGDNEQFF. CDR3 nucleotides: TGCGCCAGCAGTGAGTCGCTGACTAGCGGAGGAGACAATGAGCAGTTCTTC.

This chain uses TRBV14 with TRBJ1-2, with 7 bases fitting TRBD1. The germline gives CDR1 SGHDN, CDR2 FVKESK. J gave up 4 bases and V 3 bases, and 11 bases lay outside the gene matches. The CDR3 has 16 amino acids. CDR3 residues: CASSHGRGQRFYGYTF. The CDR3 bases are TGTGCCAGCAGCCATGGTCGGGGACAGAGATTCTATGGCTACACCTTC.

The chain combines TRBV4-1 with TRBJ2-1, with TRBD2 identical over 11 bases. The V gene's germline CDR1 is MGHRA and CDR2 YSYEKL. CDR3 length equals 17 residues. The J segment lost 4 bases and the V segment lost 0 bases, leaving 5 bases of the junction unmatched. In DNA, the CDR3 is TGCGCCAGCAGCCAAGACGGCGGGACTAGCGGATACAATGAGCAGTTCTTC. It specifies CASSQDGGTSGYNEQFF.

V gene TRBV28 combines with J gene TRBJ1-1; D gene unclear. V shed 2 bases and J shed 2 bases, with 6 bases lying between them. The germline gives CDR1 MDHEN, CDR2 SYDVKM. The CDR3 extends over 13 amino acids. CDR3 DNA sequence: TGTGCCAGCAGTTTAAGCCCCAACACTGAAGCTTTCTTT. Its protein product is CASSLSPNTEAFF.

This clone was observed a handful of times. The CDR3 here is CAWNADLRGRGYTF. The CDR3 DNA reads TGTGCCTGGAACGCCGACCTCCGGGGACGTGGCTACACCTTC. This chain links TRBV30 with TRBJ1-2, with a weak D call TRBD1 (5 bases). CDR1 and CDR2 (germline): GTSNPN, SVGIG (reference sequence). There are 14 residues in the CDR3. The V gene lost 4 bases and the J gene lost 7 bases, with 19 bases spanning the gap.

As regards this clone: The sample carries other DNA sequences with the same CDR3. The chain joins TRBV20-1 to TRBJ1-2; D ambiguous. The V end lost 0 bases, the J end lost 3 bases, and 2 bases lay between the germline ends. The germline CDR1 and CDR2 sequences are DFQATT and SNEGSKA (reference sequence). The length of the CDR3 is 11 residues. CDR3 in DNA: TGCAGTGCTAGAGATTACTATGGCTACACCTTC. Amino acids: CSARDYYGYTF.

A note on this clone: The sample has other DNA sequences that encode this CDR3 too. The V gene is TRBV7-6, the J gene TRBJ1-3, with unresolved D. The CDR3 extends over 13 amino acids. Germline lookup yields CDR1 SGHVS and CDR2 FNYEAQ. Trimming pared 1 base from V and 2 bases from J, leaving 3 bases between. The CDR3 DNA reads TGTGCCAGCAGCTTAGGGGCTGGAAACACCATATATTTT. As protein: CASSLGAGNTIYF.

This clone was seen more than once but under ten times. CDR3 DNA: TGTGCCAGCAGCTTGGGCAGGGGTGGAAACACCATATATTTT. Its protein product is CASSLGRGGNTIYF. The chain links TRBV5-6 to TRBJ1-3; TRBD1 is a possible D gene (6 bases). The CDR3 runs to 14 residues. With 0 bases removed from V and 3 bases from J, the gap between germline ends came to 7 bases. In germline, CDR1 is SGHDT, CDR2 YYEEEE. Complete variable domain (other parts from reference TRBV5-6 and TRBJ1-3): DAGVTQSPTHLIKTRGQQVTLRCSPKSGHDTVSWYQQALGQGPQFIFQYYEEEERQRGNFPDRFSGHQFPNYSSELNVNALLLGDSALYLCASSLGRGGNTIYFGEGSWLTVV.